These 7 T cell receptor beta chains share one sample of origin, sequenced in a study of blood T cell repertoires in COVID-19. TCRdb keeps only in-frame clones here, not all; method: immunoSEQ multiplex PCR. The data contain 450,000 or so clones, about 90% of them seen just once; the ten biggest clones take up around 0.92%. Sequenced sample: peripheral blood. These receptors originate from a man aged 18 to 30 with COVID-19, enrolled during active disease.

The V and J genes are TRBV2 and TRBJ2-3; 8 bases are shared with TRBD2. CDR3 length equals 15 residues. Germline V gives CDR1 SNHLY, CDR2 FYNNEI. The trim removed 6 bases at V and 1 base at J, leaving 6 bases unmatched. CDR3 residues: CASRPSSGRTDTQYF. DNA of the CDR3: TGTGCCAGCAGGCCTTCTAGCGGGCGCACAGATACGCAGTATTTT.

The sample holds a few counts of this clone. The J gene is TRBJ2-2, the V gene TRBV4-1, with TRBD2 as a possible D gene (6 bases). V shed 4 bases and J shed 4 bases, with 22 bases lying between them. The germline V gene has CDR1 MGHRA and CDR2 YSYEKL. This CDR3 has 18 amino acids. For the CDR3, the DNA is TGCGCCAGCAGCCCGGATGCCCTTCCTTTCGGGGGCACCGGGGAGCTGTTTTTT. It encodes CASSPDALPFGGTGELFF.

J is TRBJ1-4 and V is TRBV11-3, with D uncertain. V was cut by 5 bases and J by 2 bases, with 6 bases left in between. This CDR3 has 13 amino acids. Germline-derived CDR1 and CDR2 are SGHNT and YENEEA. Written as DNA, the CDR3 is TGTGCCAGCAGCAGGAGTACTAATGAAAAACTGTTTTTT. This translates into CASSRSTNEKLFF.

The V call is TRBV27, the J call TRBJ1-2, with D possibly being TRBD1 (6 bases). Per germline, CDR1 MNHEY and CDR2 SMNVEV (reference sequence). V was cut by 2 bases and J by 8 bases, with 18 bases left in between. The CDR3 extends over 15 amino acids. The CDR3 nucleotides read TGTGCCAGCAGTTTAAATGCAGGGACAAGGGCCGGCTACACCTTC. Translation gives CASSLNAGTRAGYTF.

The chain is built from TRBV7-9 and TRBJ2-7; 9 bases agree with TRBD1. Germline V gives CDR1 SEHNR, CDR2 FQNEAQ (reference sequence). The CDR3 contains 14 residues. The V segment lost 5 bases and the J segment 4 bases; nucleotides outside the gene matches: 6. DNA of the CDR3: TGTGCCAGCAGCCGGGAGGACAGGGGATACGAGCAGTACTTC. Translating it yields CASSREDRGYEQYF. Looking up the rest from reference TRBV7-9 and TRBJ2-7 gives the full variable domain: DTGVSQNPRHKITKRGQNVTFRCDPISEHNRLYWYRQTLGQGPEFLTYFQNEAQLEKSRLLSDRFSAERPKGSFSTLEIQRTEQGDSAMYLCASSREDRGYEQYFGPGTRLTVT.

The rearrangement joins TRBV19 to TRBJ1-5; perhaps TRBD1 as D (6 bases). The CDR3 is made up of 14 amino acids. V lost 8 bases, J lost 1 base, and 12 bases lay in between. Per germline, CDR1 LNHDA and CDR2 SQIVND (reference sequence). The CDR3 sequence is CASGGHLSNQPQHF. CDR3 nucleotides: TGTGCCAGTGGGGGACATCTGAGCAATCAGCCCCAGCATTTT. Full variable domain (missing parts from reference TRBV19 and TRBJ1-5): DGGITQSPKYLFRKEGQNVTLSCEQNLNHDAMYWYRQDPGQGLRLIYYSQIVNDFQKGDIAEGYSVSREKKESFPLTVTSAQKNPTAFYLCASGGHLSNQPQHFGDGTRLSIL.

The chain combines TRBV19 with TRBJ2-2; the match to TRBD2 covers 11 bases. The CDR3 has 16 residues. Germline CDR1 is LNHDA and CDR2 is SQIVND (reference sequence). Trimming cost V 8 bases and J 7 bases; bases outside gene matches: 12. CDR3 loop: CASRTSGRRWGGELFF. CDR3 in DNA: TGTGCCAGTCGAACTAGCGGGAGACGATGGGGCGGGGAGCTGTTTTTT.